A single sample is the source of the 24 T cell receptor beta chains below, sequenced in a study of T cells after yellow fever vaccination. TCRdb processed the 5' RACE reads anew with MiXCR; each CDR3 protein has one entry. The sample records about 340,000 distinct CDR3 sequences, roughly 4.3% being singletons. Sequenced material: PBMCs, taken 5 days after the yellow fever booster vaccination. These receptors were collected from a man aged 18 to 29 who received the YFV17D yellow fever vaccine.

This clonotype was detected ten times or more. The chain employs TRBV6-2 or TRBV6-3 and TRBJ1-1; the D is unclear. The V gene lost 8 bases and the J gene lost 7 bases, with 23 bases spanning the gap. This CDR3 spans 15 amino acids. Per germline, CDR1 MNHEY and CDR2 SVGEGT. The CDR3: CASRDLGLGSIEAFF. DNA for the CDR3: TGTGCCAGCCGAGACTTAGGCCTTGGCAGCATTGAAGCTTTCTTT.

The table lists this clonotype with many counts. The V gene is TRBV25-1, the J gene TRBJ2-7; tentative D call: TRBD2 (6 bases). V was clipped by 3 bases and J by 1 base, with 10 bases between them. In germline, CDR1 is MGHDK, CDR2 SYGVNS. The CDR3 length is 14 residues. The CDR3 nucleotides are TGTGCCAGCAGTGAGCGGGACGTTTCCTACGAGCAGTACTTC. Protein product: CASSERDVSYEQYF.

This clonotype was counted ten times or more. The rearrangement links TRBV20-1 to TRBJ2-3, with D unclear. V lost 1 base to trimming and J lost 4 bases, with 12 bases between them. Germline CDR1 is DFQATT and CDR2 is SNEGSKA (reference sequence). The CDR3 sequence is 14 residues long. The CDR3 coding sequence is TGCAGTGCTAGAGGGATTCCTAGGCCAGATACGCAGTATTTT. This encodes CSARGIPRPDTQYF.

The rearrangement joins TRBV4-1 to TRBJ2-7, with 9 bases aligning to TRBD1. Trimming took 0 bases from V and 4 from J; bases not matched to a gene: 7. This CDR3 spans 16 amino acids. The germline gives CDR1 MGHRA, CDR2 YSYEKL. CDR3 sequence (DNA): TGCGCCAGCAGCCAAGAGGGTAGAGGACAGGGGTACGAGCAGTACTTC. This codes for CASSQEGRGQGYEQYF.

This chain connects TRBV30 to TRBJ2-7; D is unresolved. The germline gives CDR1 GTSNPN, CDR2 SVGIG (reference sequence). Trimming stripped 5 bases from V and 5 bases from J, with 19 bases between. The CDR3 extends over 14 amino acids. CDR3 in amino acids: CAWGRGPIRNEQYF. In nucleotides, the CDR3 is TGTGCCTGGGGCCGAGGACCGATCCGTAACGAGCAGTACTTC.

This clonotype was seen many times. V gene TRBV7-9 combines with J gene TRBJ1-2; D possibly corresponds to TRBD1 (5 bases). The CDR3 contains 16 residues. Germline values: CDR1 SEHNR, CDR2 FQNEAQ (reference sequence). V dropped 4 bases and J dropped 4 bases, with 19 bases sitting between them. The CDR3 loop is CASSSTRVGELYGYTF. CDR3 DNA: TGTGCCAGCAGCTCCACGAGGGTGGGGGAACTCTATGGCTACACCTTC. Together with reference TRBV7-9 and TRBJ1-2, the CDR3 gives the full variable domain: DTGVSQNPRHKITKRGQNVTFRCDPISEHNRLYWYRQTLGQGPEFLTYFQNEAQLEKSRLLSDRFSAERPKGSFSTLEIQRTEQGDSAMYLCASSSTRVGELYGYTFGSGTRLTVV.

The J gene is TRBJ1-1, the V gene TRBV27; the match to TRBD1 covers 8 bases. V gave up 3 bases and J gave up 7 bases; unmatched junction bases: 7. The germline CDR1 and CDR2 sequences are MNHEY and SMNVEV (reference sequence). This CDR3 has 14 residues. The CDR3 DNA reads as TGTGCCAGCAGTTTGCGGACAGGGCGAAGTGAAGCTTTCTTT. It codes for CASSLRTGRSEAFF.

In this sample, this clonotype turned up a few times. The CDR3 loop is CASSSLPPGLVTDTQYF. The CDR3 coding sequence is TGTGCCAGCAGTTCTCTTCCTCCGGGACTAGTCACAGATACGCAGTATTTT. V usage is TRBV27 and J usage is TRBJ2-3; 8 positions agree with TRBD2. The germline V gene has CDR1 MNHEY and CDR2 SMNVEV (reference sequence). Losses at the gene ends were 4 bases for V and 2 bases for J; bases not matched to a gene: 11. The CDR3 contains 17 residues.

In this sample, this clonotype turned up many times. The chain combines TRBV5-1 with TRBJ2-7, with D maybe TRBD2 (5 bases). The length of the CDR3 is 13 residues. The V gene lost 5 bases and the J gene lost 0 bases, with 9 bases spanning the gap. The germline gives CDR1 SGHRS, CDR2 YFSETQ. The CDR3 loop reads CASRKGVSYEQYF. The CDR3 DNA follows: TGCGCCAGCAGGAAGGGAGTCTCCTACGAGCAGTACTTC. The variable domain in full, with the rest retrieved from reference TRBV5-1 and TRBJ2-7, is KAGVTQTPRYLIKTRGQQVTLSCSPISGHRSVSWYQQTPGQGLQFLFEYFSETQRNKGNFPGRFSGRQFSNSRSEMNVSTLELGDSALYLCASRKGVSYEQYFGPGTRLTVT.

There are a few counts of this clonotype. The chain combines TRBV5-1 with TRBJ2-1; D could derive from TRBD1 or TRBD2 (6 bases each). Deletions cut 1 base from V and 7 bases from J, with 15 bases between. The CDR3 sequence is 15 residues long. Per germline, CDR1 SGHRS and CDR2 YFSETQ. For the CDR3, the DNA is TGCGCCAGCAGCTTGAGGGGGGCCCAAACAAATGAGCAGTTCTTC. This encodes CASSLRGAQTNEQFF. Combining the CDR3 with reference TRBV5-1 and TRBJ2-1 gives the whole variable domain KAGVTQTPRYLIKTRGQQVTLSCSPISGHRSVSWYQQTPGQGLQFLFEYFSETQRNKGNFPGRFSGRQFSNSRSEMNVSTLELGDSALYLCASSLRGAQTNEQFFGPGTRLTVL.

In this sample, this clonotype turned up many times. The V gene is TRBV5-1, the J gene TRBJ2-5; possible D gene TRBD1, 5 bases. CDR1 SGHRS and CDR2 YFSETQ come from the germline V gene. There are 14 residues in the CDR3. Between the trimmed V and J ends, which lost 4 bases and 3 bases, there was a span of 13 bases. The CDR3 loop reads CASSGSGAEETQYF. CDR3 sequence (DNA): TGCGCCAGCAGCGGATCTGGGGCTGAAGAGACCCAGTACTTC.

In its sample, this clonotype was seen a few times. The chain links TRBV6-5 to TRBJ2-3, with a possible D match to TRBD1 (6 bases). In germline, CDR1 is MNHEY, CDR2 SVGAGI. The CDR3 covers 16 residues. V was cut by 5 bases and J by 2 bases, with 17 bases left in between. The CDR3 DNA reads TGTGCCAGCAGTCGCACAGGGCCCTTCTACACAGATACGCAGTATTTT. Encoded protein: CASSRTGPFYTDTQYF.

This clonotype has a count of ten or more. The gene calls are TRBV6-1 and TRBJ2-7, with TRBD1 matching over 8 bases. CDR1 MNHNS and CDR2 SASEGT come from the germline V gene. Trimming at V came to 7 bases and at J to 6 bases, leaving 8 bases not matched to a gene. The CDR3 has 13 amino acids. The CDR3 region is CASTPTGVGEQYV. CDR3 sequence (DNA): TGTGCCAGCACCCCGACAGGGGTCGGCGAGCAGTACGTC.

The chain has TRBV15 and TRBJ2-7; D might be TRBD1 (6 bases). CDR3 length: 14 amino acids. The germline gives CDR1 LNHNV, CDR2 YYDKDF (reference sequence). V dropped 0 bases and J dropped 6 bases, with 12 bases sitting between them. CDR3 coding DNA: TGTGCCACCAGCAGAGATCTGGGGGCAGTCGAGCAGTACTTC. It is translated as CATSRDLGAVEQYF.

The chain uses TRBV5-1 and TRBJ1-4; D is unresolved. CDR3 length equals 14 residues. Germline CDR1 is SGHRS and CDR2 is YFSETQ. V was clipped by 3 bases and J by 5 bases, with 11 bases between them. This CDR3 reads CASSYGPLNEKLFF. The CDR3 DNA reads TGCGCCAGCAGCTACGGGCCGCTGAATGAAAAACTGTTTTTT.

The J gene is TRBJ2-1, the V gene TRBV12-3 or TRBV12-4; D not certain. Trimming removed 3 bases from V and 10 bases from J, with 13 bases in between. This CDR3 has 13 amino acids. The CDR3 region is CASSFGSPREQFF. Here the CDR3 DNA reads TGTGCCAGCAGTTTTGGCTCACCGAGGGAGCAGTTCTTC.

The CDR3 nucleotides read TGTGCCAGCAGTACTCACAGGACCTACGAGCAGTACGTC. This translates into CASSTHRTYEQYV. The chain employs TRBV6-2 or TRBV6-3 and TRBJ2-7; possible D gene TRBD1, 5 bases. The CDR3 spans 13 residues. Trimming removed 5 bases from V and 2 bases from J, with 10 bases in between. CDR1 and CDR2 (germline): MNHEY, SVGEGT.

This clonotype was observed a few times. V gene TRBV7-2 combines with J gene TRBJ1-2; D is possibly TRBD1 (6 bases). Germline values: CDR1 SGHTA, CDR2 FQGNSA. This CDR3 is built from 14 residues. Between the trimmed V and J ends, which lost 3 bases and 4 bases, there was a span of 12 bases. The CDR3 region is CASSFDPTGYGYTF. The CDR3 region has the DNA TGTGCCAGCAGCTTTGACCCGACAGGCTATGGCTACACCTTC.

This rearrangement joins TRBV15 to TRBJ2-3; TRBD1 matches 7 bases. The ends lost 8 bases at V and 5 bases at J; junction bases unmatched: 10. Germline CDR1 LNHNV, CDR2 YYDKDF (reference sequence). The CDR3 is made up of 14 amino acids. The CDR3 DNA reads TGTGCCACCCAACAGGGGTGGGGCGGAGATACGCAGTATTTT. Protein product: CATQQGWGGDTQYF. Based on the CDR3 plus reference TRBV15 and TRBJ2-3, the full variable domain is DAMVIQNPRYQVTQFGKPVTLSCSQTLNHNVMYWYQQKSSQAPKLLFHYYDKDFNNEADTPDNFQSRRPNTSFCFLDIRSPGLGDTAMYLCATQQGWGGDTQYFGPGTRLTVL.

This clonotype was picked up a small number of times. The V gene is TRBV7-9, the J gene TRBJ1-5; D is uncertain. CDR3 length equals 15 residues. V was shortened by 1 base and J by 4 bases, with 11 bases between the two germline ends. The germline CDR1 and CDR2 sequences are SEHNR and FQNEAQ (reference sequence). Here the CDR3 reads CASSLGAVTNQPQHF. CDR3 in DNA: TGTGCCAGCAGCTTAGGGGCAGTTACTAATCAGCCCCAGCATTTT.

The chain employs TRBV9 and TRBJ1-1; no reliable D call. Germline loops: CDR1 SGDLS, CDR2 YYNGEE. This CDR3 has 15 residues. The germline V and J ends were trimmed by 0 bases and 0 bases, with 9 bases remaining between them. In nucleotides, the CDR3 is TGTGCCAGCAGCGTAGTTCGGGTCATGAACACTGAAGCTTTCTTT. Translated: CASSVVRVMNTEAFF.

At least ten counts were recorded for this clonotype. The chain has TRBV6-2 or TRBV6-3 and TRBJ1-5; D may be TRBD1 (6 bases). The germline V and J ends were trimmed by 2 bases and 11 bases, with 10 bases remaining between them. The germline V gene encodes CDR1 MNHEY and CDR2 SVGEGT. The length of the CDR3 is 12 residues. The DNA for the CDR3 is TGTGCCAGCAGTTACCTCGAGGGGGCCCAGCATTTT. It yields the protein CASSYLEGAQHF.

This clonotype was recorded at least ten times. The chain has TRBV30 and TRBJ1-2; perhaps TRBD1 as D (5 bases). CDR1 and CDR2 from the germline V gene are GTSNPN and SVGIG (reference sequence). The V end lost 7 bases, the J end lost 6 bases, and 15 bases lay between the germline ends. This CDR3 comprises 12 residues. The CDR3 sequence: CASEPGTNGYTF. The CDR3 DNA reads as TGTGCCTCCGAACCGGGGACTAATGGCTACACCTTC.

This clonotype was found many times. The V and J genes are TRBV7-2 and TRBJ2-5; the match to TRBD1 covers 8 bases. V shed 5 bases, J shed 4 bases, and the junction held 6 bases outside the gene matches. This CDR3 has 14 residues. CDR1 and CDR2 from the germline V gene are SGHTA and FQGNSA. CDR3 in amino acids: CASSRDRGGETQYF. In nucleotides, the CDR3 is TGTGCCAGCAGCCGAGACAGGGGAGGAGAGACCCAGTACTTC.